Presented here are 24 T cell receptor beta chains from one specimen sequenced in a study of memory CD4+ T cells and cytomegalovirus serostatus. Produced via immunoSEQ multiplex PCR; TCRdb's table is partial and in-frame only. The table records 75,000 to 95,000 clones, approximately 80% of them present only once. Single viable CD3+CD4+CD8-CD45RO+ cells were sorted as the memory CD4+ T cells. Material: memory CD4+ T cells from blood. The origin of the receptors is an adult in good health and CMV-seronegative.

This chain uses TRBV6-1 with TRBJ1-4; the match to TRBD1 covers 7 bases. The CDR3 has 12 residues. CDR1 is MNHNS, CDR2 SASEGT, per germline. With V trimmed by 8 bases and J by 6 bases, 3 bases remained unmatched. CDR3 DNA: TGTGCCAGCCGACAGGGTTATGAAAAACTGTTTTTT. It codes for CASRQGYEKLFF.

This clone was observed a few times. The chain employs TRBV4-2 and TRBJ2-7, with D unclear. With 2 bases removed from V and 1 base from J, the gap between germline ends came to 9 bases. The CDR3 runs 14 residues. Germline V gene lookup returns CDR1 LGHNA and CDR2 YNFKEQ. This CDR3 is CASSQSQVSYEQYF. In DNA form, the CDR3 reads TGTGCCAGCAGCCAATCGCAGGTGTCCTACGAGCAGTACTTC.

The rearrangement uses TRBV5-6 and TRBJ2-5, with TRBD1 as a possible D gene (5 bases). CDR1 SGHDT and CDR2 YYEEEE come from the germline V gene. This CDR3 has 12 residues. V lost 5 bases and J 5 bases, leaving 10 bases between the germline ends. Here the CDR3 reads CASRGAPETQYF. The CDR3 DNA sequence: TGTGCCAGCAGAGGGGCCCCTGAGACCCAGTACTTC. The variable domain in full, with the rest retrieved from reference TRBV5-6 and TRBJ2-5, is DAGVTQSPTHLIKTRGQQVTLRCSPKSGHDTVSWYQQALGQGPQFIFQYYEEEERQRGNFPDRFSGHQFPNYSSELNVNALLLGDSALYLCASRGAPETQYFGPGTRLLVL.

V usage is TRBV6-4 and J usage is TRBJ1-2, with D unresolved. Germline CDR1 MRHNA, CDR2 SNTAGT. Trimming shortened V by 0 bases and J by 3 bases, and 11 bases separated the two germline ends. The CDR3 sequence is 15 residues long. The CDR3 protein is CASSDSRAGDYGYTF. In DNA, the CDR3 is TGTGCCAGCAGTGACTCAAGGGCAGGAGACTATGGCTACACCTTC.

The rearrangement links TRBV5-1 to TRBJ2-1; 9 bases line up with TRBD1. J gave up 4 bases and V 3 bases, and 11 bases lay outside the gene matches. The length of the CDR3 is 17 residues. The germline gives CDR1 SGHRS, CDR2 YFSETQ. The chain's CDR3 is CASSWDRAGTFYNEQFF. CDR3 coding DNA: TGCGCCAGCAGCTGGGACAGGGCGGGCACGTTTTACAATGAGCAGTTCTTC.

V and J are TRBV19 and TRBJ2-6, with D perhaps matching TRBD2 (5 bases). Per germline, CDR1 LNHDA and CDR2 SQIVND (reference sequence). The CDR3 extends over 20 amino acids. V was clipped by 5 bases and J by 1 base, with 24 bases between them. The CDR3 is CASSALLPGDFISGANVLTF. For the CDR3, the DNA is TGTGCCAGTAGTGCCCTGTTGCCCGGGGATTTTATATCTGGGGCCAACGTCCTGACTTTC. Full variable domain (missing parts from reference TRBV19 and TRBJ2-6): DGGITQSPKYLFRKEGQNVTLSCEQNLNHDAMYWYRQDPGQGLRLIYYSQIVNDFQKGDIAEGYSVSREKKESFPLTVTSAQKNPTAFYLCASSALLPGDFISGANVLTFGAGSRLTVL.

This chain joins TRBV4-2 and TRBJ2-1; 12 bases align to TRBD2. V lost 3 bases, J lost 9 bases, and 12 bases stayed unmatched. In germline, CDR1 is LGHNA, CDR2 YNFKEQ. This CDR3 has 17 amino acids. The CDR3 nucleotides are TGTGCCAGCAGCCAGAGCCCGACTAGCGGGGGAGGGGGTGAGCAGTTCTTC. Amino acids: CASSQSPTSGGGGEQFF.

This clone was detected only a few times. For the CDR3, the DNA is TGCGCCAGCAGCTTGGCGTCAGGGGCCGCCTATGGGGAGCTGTTTTTT. It yields the protein CASSLASGAAYGELFF. The chain combines TRBV5-1 with TRBJ2-2; possible D gene TRBD1, 6 bases. Germline V gene sequence: CDR1 SGHRS, CDR2 YFSETQ. The CDR3 is 16 amino acids. V was cut by 0 bases and J by 8 bases, with 17 bases left in between.

The genes are TRBV20-1 and TRBJ1-1; D uncertain. This CDR3 comprises 11 residues. Per the germline V gene, CDR1 is DFQATT and CDR2 is SNEGSKA (reference sequence). For the CDR3, the DNA is TGCAGCTCGTGGAATGCAGGTGAAGCTTTCTTT. Translating it yields CSSWNAGEAFF.

The chain carries TRBV19 and TRBJ1-2; D is possibly TRBD1 (5 bases). Germline V gene data show CDR1 as LNHDA and CDR2 as SQIVND (reference sequence). This CDR3 spans 15 amino acids. Trimming took off 9 bases at V and 0 bases at J, with 17 bases between the two ends. The CDR3 DNA reads as TGTGCCAGCCAAGATCTTCAGGGTCCTAACTATGGCTACACCTTC. Translating it yields CASQDLQGPNYGYTF.

V usage is TRBV4-2 and J usage is TRBJ1-4, with 8 bases identical to TRBD1. V lost 1 base, J lost 5 bases, and 6 bases stayed unmatched. CDR3 length: 16 residues. Per germline, CDR1 LGHNA and CDR2 YNFKEQ. The CDR3 reads CASSQGDRGSNEKLFF. In DNA, the CDR3 is TGTGCCAGCAGCCAAGGAGACAGGGGCTCCAATGAAAAACTGTTTTTT.

The chain employs TRBV5-1 and TRBJ1-2; 8 nucleotides match TRBD1. The junction had 10 bases not matched to a gene; V was cut back by 4 bases and J by 8 bases. Germline CDR1 reads SGHRS; CDR2 reads YFSETQ. CDR3 length: 14 amino acids. The CDR3 nucleotides are TGCGCCAGCAGCCTGGAGCAGGGGGCCACGGGCTACACCTTC. Translating gives CASSLEQGATGYTF.

This rearrangement joins TRBV7-8 to TRBJ2-4; D gene unclear. CDR1 and CDR2 (germline): SGHVS, FQNEAQ. The CDR3 covers 14 residues. Trimming stripped 1 base from V and 7 bases from J, with 11 bases between. CDR3 nucleotides: TGTGCCAGCAGCTTAGGCACAGTCAGGAACATTCAGTACTTC. Protein product: CASSLGTVRNIQYF.

The chain's CDR3 is CASSFIEGTSHEQYF. CDR3 nucleotides: TGTGCCAGCAGTTTTATAGAAGGGACAAGCCACGAGCAGTACTTC. V gene TRBV28 combines with J gene TRBJ2-7, with D possibly TRBD1 on 6 matching bases. The CDR3 extends over 15 amino acids. Trimming cost V 3 bases and J 5 bases, with 17 bases left between them. Germline V gene lookup returns CDR1 MDHEN and CDR2 SYDVKM.

This chain joins TRBV11-1 and TRBJ2-1; D unresolved. Germline values: CDR1 SGHAT, CDR2 FQDESV (reference sequence). The CDR3 is 15 residues long. V was clipped by 4 bases and J by 0 bases, with 10 bases between them. The DNA for the CDR3 is TGTGCCAGCAGCTCTAAATTGAGCTCCTACAATGAGCAGTTCTTC. Residues: CASSSKLSSYNEQFF.

This rearrangement joins TRBV25-1 to TRBJ2-3; D is unclear. V was cut by 8 bases and J by 0 bases, with 12 bases left in between. Germline CDR1 and CDR2: MGHDK and SYGVNS. The CDR3 loop spans 14 amino acids. As DNA, the CDR3 is TGTGCCAGCGGCAAACTTGGCAGCACAGATACGCAGTATTTT. The encoded protein is CASGKLGSTDTQYF.

The rearrangement links TRBV6-5 to TRBJ1-1; 7 bases fit TRBD1. Germline V gives CDR1 MNHEY, CDR2 SVGAGI. V shed 8 bases and J 1 base; nucleotides not matched to a gene: 10. CDR3 length: 15 amino acids. In nucleotides, the CDR3 is TGTGCCAGCTTCCCCGACAGGGTCCGGAACACTGAAGCTTTCTTT. As protein: CASFPDRVRNTEAFF.

The chain recombines TRBV7-2 with TRBJ1-5; 7 bases fit TRBD1. The CDR3 contains 16 residues. The germline V gene encodes CDR1 SGHTA and CDR2 FQGNSA. V lost 6 bases to trimming and J lost 2 bases; unmatched junction nucleotides: 10. Written as DNA, the CDR3 is TGTGCCAGCAGGTCAGGGGGTTCAGTGGGCAATCAGCCCCAGCATTTT. It codes for CASRSGGSVGNQPQHF.

This clone showed up just once. The rearrangement joins TRBV30 to TRBJ1-2, with 8 bases fitting TRBD1. The germline V gene has CDR1 GTSNPN and CDR2 SVGIG (reference sequence). V shed 3 bases, J shed 8 bases, and the junction held 5 bases outside the gene matches. The CDR3 contains 12 residues. This CDR3 reads CAWRRPGGGYTF. The CDR3 DNA reads TGTGCCTGGAGACGTCCAGGGGGCGGCTACACCTTC.

The chain recombines TRBV7-2 with TRBJ1-2; TRBD1 might be the D (6 bases). Germline assignment: CDR1 SGHTA and CDR2 FQGNSA. The germline V and J ends were trimmed by 0 bases and 4 bases, with 12 bases remaining between them. The CDR3 has 15 amino acids. CDR3 bases: TGTGCCAGCAGCTTAGCAGGAGGGGGTGCCTATGGCTACACCTTC. Its protein is CASSLAGGGAYGYTF.

V is TRBV14 and J is TRBJ2-3; D is possibly TRBD1 (6 bases). Germline lookup yields CDR1 SGHDN and CDR2 FVKESK. V lost 9 bases and J 2 bases, leaving 24 bases between the germline ends. CDR3 length equals 17 residues. CDR3 residues: CARDEGVTHNLTDTQYF. The DNA of the CDR3 is TGTGCCAGAGACGAGGGGGTCACTCATAACCTCACAGATACGCAGTATTTT.

This clone was observed once. The chain joins TRBV9 to TRBJ2-5; D is uncertain. The CDR3 has 13 residues. The germline V gene encodes CDR1 SGDLS and CDR2 YYNGEE. Trimming removed 2 bases from V and 2 bases from J, with 7 bases in between. The DNA for the CDR3 is TGTGCCAGCAGCGTTGAAGTGCAAGAGACCCAGTACTTC. Encoded protein: CASSVEVQETQYF.

This clone was seen a few times. The chain recombines TRBV11-3 with TRBJ2-7, with D perhaps TRBD1 (6 bases). The germline V gene encodes CDR1 SGHNT and CDR2 YENEEA. The CDR3 has 15 residues. V was cut by 5 bases and J by 3 bases, with 17 bases left in between. CDR3 coding DNA: TGTGCCAGCAGCCCGTACCGGGACACCCACTACGAGCAGTACTTC. It codes for CASSPYRDTHYEQYF.

This clone was observed a handful of times. The chain is built from TRBV30 and TRBJ1-1; D not certain. The germline gives CDR1 GTSNPN, CDR2 SVGIG (reference sequence). Between the trimmed V and J ends, which lost 3 bases and 5 bases, there was a span of 13 bases. The CDR3 is made up of 13 amino acids. CDR3 bases: TGTGCCTGGAGAAGGGAAGGGAGAACTGAAGCTTTCTTT. As protein: CAWRREGRTEAFF.